One sample yielded the 17 T cell receptor beta chains listed below, sequenced in a study of cytomegalovirus exposure and HLA in healthy donors. Use of 60 Vbeta and 13 Jbeta primers characterized the PCR. Profiling relied on immunoSEQ multiplex PCR, and the TCRdb table lists in-frame clones only, not all of them. The table lists fewer than 90,000 clones, around 70% of them singletons. The sample taken for sequencing was PBMCs. The receptors come from a man in his forties in good health and CMV-seropositive.

The chain has TRBV5-1 and TRBJ1-1; 9 nucleotides agree with TRBD1. This CDR3 region has 15 residues. Trimming took 4 bases from V and 5 from J; bases not matched to a gene: 9. The germline V gene has CDR1 SGHRS and CDR2 YFSETQ. The CDR3, as DNA: TGCGCCAGCAGCCGTGCACAGGGGGCGAGGACTGAAGCTTTCTTT. Encoded protein: CASSRAQGARTEAFF.

In its sample, this clone was seen a few times. V gene TRBV1 combines with J gene TRBJ1-5. TRBV1 is a listed pseudogene. The CDR3 has 13 amino acids. The CDR3 coding sequence is TGCACCAGCAGCCGAGGGTTACGTCAGCCCCAGCATTTT. Its protein is CTSSRGLRQPQHF.

The chain has TRBV7-6 and TRBJ2-7, with a possible D match to TRBD2 (6 bases). The CDR3 has 16 amino acids. The ends were cut back, 0 bases at V and 3 bases at J, with 15 bases in the middle. Per the germline V gene, CDR1 is SGHVS and CDR2 is FNYEAQ. The DNA of the CDR3 is TGTGCCAGCAGCTTAGCGTTGGTAGCGGACCACTACGAGCAGTACTTC. Its translation is CASSLALVADHYEQYF.

In DNA, the CDR3 is TGTGCCAGCAGACCGGGGGTCCAAGAGACCCAGTACTTC. It translates to CASRPGVQETQYF. V and J are TRBV2 and TRBJ2-5; possibly TRBD2 for D (6 bases). CDR1 is SNHLY, CDR2 FYNNEI, per germline. The V and J ends lost 6 bases and 1 base respectively, with 9 bases between them. This CDR3 has 13 residues.

This clone occurred once. The gene calls are TRBV4-3 and TRBJ2-3, with D tentatively TRBD2 (5 bases). The V end lost 0 bases, the J end lost 3 bases, and 7 bases lay between the germline ends. The CDR3 length is 14 residues. Germline-derived CDR1 and CDR2 are LGHNA and YSLEER. The CDR3 nucleotides read TGCGCCAGCAGCCAAGATGAGGGTACAGATACGCAGTATTTT. Translation gives CASSQDEGTDTQYF.

This clone has a single count. V usage is TRBV11-1 and J usage is TRBJ1-1; 8 bases are shared with TRBD1. The CDR3 loop spans 15 amino acids. J lost 7 bases, V lost 2 bases, and 9 bases had no gene match. The germline V gene encodes CDR1 SGHAT and CDR2 FQDESV (reference sequence). The DNA of the CDR3 is TGTGCCAGCAGCTTATTTGGACAGGGTTCGTTTGAAGCTTTCTTT. This gives the protein CASSLFGQGSFEAFF. The variable domain in full, with the rest retrieved from reference TRBV11-1 and TRBJ1-1, is EAEVAQSPRYKITEKSQAVAFWCDPISGHATLYWYRQILGQGPELLVQFQDESVVDDSQLPKDRFSAERLKGVDSTLKIQPAELGDSAMYLCASSLFGQGSFEAFFGQGTRLTVV.

The rearrangement links TRBV7-2 to TRBJ2-1, with a tentative D call TRBD2 (6 bases). V shed 4 bases and J shed 9 bases, with 10 bases lying between them. Germline loops: CDR1 SGHTA, CDR2 FQGNSA. This CDR3 has 12 amino acids. The CDR3: CASSSRGIEQFF. In DNA, the CDR3 is TGTGCCAGCAGCTCTCGGGGGATTGAGCAGTTCTTC.

This clone came up a few times. This rearrangement joins TRBV15 to TRBJ2-7, with a weak D call TRBD1 (5 bases). Trimming stripped 0 bases from V and 2 bases from J, with 11 bases between. The CDR3 has 15 residues. Looked up from germline, CDR1 is LNHNV and CDR2 is YYDKDF (reference sequence). CDR3 region: CATSRDRGTAYEQYF. CDR3 nucleotide sequence: TGTGCCACCAGCAGAGATAGGGGCACAGCCTACGAGCAGTACTTC.

The chain links TRBV10-3 to TRBJ2-1, with 9 nucleotides matching TRBD2. The CDR3 sequence is 13 residues long. The ends lost 5 bases at V and 5 bases at J; junction bases unmatched: 1. CDR1 ENHRY and CDR2 SYGVKD come from the germline V gene. This CDR3 reads CAISSGGNNEQFF. Written as DNA, the CDR3 is TGTGCCATCAGTAGCGGGGGGAACAATGAGCAGTTCTTC.

The gene calls are TRBV5-1 and TRBJ1-1; unclear D gene. The CDR3 consists of 16 residues. Trimming took 0 bases from V and 1 from J, leaving 13 bases between them. Per germline, CDR1 SGHRS and CDR2 YFSETQ. CDR3 residues: CASSLERGLPNTEAFF. In DNA, the CDR3 is TGCGCCAGCAGCTTGGAGCGAGGGCTTCCGAACACTGAAGCTTTCTTT.

In its sample, this clone was seen a few times. V and J are TRBV7-2 and TRBJ2-5, with 8 bases fitting TRBD1. CDR3 length: 14 amino acids. Unmatched junction bases numbered 8, after V lost 6 bases and J lost 5 bases. Germline CDR1 is SGHTA and CDR2 is FQGNSA. Here the CDR3 DNA reads TGTGCCAGCAGTTTCGACAGGGGCGGGGAGACCCAGTACTTC. Translated, it gives CASSFDRGGETQYF.

The chain joins TRBV5-1 to TRBJ2-3, with TRBD1 matching 10 bases. After removal of 2 bases from V and 5 bases from J, the junction contained 5 bases not matched to a gene. Germline V gene sequence: CDR1 SGHRS, CDR2 YFSETQ. The CDR3 length is 15 residues. CDR3 region: CASSLPGQGRDTQYF. The CDR3 nucleotides are TGCGCCAGCAGCTTACCGGGACAGGGGCGAGATACGCAGTATTTT. The whole variable domain, filled in from reference TRBV5-1 and TRBJ2-3, reads KAGVTQTPRYLIKTRGQQVTLSCSPISGHRSVSWYQQTPGQGLQFLFEYFSETQRNKGNFPGRFSGRQFSNSRSEMNVSTLELGDSALYLCASSLPGQGRDTQYFGPGTRLTVL.

The chain combines TRBV2 with TRBJ2-3, with 7 positions matching TRBD2. The CDR3 has 13 residues. Trimming cost V 3 bases and J 12 bases; bases outside gene matches: 9. Germline V lookup: CDR1 SNHLY, CDR2 FYNNEI. CDR3 protein: CASSEVETSTQYF. CDR3 bases: TGTGCCAGCAGTGAGGTCGAGACTAGCACACAGTATTTT.

The chain couples TRBV5-1 to TRBJ1-1; D is unclear. Germline V CDR1 and CDR2: SGHRS, YFSETQ. The CDR3 runs to 18 residues. V dropped 0 bases and J dropped 2 bases, with 20 bases sitting between them. CDR3 sequence: CASSLGWRSSTFNTEAFF. CDR3 bases: TGCGCCAGCAGCTTGGGGTGGAGGAGCTCGACTTTCAACACTGAAGCTTTCTTT. The full variable domain, its missing parts supplied by reference TRBV5-1 and TRBJ1-1, is KAGVTQTPRYLIKTRGQQVTLSCSPISGHRSVSWYQQTPGQGLQFLFEYFSETQRNKGNFPGRFSGRQFSNSRSEMNVSTLELGDSALYLCASSLGWRSSTFNTEAFFGQGTRLTVV.

This chain links TRBV5-1 with TRBJ1-1, with D possibly TRBD1 on 5 matching bases. CDR3 length: 15 amino acids. CDR1 is SGHRS and CDR2 is YFSETQ in the germline V gene. V was pared by 0 bases and J by 4 bases, with 13 bases between. The CDR3 region is CASSLGTTGATEAFF. In DNA form, the CDR3 reads TGCGCCAGCAGCTTGGGGACCACTGGGGCCACTGAAGCTTTCTTT.

The chain recombines TRBV27 with TRBJ2-7; 7 nucleotides align to TRBD1. In germline, CDR1 is MNHEY, CDR2 SMNVEV (reference sequence). The CDR3 sequence is 13 residues long. The V and J ends lost 2 bases and 3 bases, in that order; junction bases with no gene match: 1. This CDR3 reads CASSLGTDYEQYF. The CDR3 bases are TGTGCCAGCAGTTTAGGGACAGACTACGAGCAGTACTTC.

This chain links TRBV5-1 with TRBJ2-6; a weak D match, TRBD1 (6 bases). Trimming removed 0 bases from V and 0 bases from J, with 22 bases in between. This CDR3 spans 21 amino acids. Germline V gene data show CDR1 as SGHRS and CDR2 as YFSETQ. The chain's CDR3 is CASSLGPIDRRKSSGANVLTF. Here the CDR3 DNA reads TGCGCCAGCAGCTTGGGACCTATAGACAGGCGAAAGAGCTCTGGGGCCAACGTCCTGACTTTC.